This T cell receptor (beta chain) came from a study of blood T cell repertoires in COVID-19. Study-level information: PBMCs, B-cell-depleted T cells, or T cells were the source of the cDNA or gDNA that made up the material.

The germline CDR1 and CDR2 sequences are LGHDT and YNNKEL (reference sequence). CDR3 length: 15 residues. The V and J ends lost 6 bases and 0 bases respectively, with 12 bases between them. Residents of 20 to 25 US areas, aged roughly 18 to 89 years, made up the participants. Participants reported their clinical history, and cohort assignment relied on those reports. A single count supports this clone. Under the authors' procedure: Reference gene primers were amplified, and this amplification served to estimate nucleated cell counts. Produced via immunoSEQ multiplex PCR; TCRdb's table is partial and in-frame only. V, J and clone size were drawn from that table, and D and trimming were deduced from the DNA. The sample has more than 350,000 clones, more than 70% seen once; the top ten hold 1.4% to 1.5%.

The TCR was taken from a woman aged 18-29 years who had been exposed to COVID-19. This chain joins TRBV3-1 (or the pseudogene TRBV3-2) and TRBJ2-1, with D possibly matching TRBD2 (6 bases). Source material: PBMCs or T cells enriched from blood (not recorded which). For the CDR3, the DNA is TGTGCCAGCAGTCGTACTAGCAGCTCCTACAATGAGCAGTTCTTC. Protein product: CASSRTSSSYNEQFF.